One and the same sample provided the 5 T cell receptor beta chains below, sequenced in a study of ipilimumab plus nivolumab after autologous stem cell transplantation. TCRdb's copy holds only in-frame clones and misses some; the assay was immunoSEQ multiplex PCR. The sample contains more than 13,000 clones, approximately 75% of which appear only once. The sample in question was PBMCs, obtained in a trial of ipilimumab plus nivolumab as post-transplant consolidation. These receptors were collected from a male donor with primary mediastinal lymphoma.

The J gene is TRBJ2-3, the V gene TRBV28, with D possibly being TRBD2 (5 bases). CDR3 length: 15 amino acids. Germline CDR1 reads MDHEN; CDR2 reads SYDVKM. Trimming stripped 3 bases from V and 0 bases from J, with 10 bases between. The CDR3, as DNA: TGTGCCAGCAGTTTTCCCAGGACTAGCACAGATACGCAGTATTTT. Protein product: CASSFPRTSTDTQYF.

The genes are TRBV4-2 and TRBJ1-2, with D unresolved. The V and J ends lost 0 bases and 11 bases respectively, with 16 bases between them. The CDR3 totals 14 residues. CDR1 and CDR2 (germline): LGHNA, YNFKEQ. This CDR3 reads CASSQDIGSRKYTF. The CDR3 DNA follows: TGTGCCAGCAGCCAAGACATAGGGTCCAGAAAGTACACCTTC.

V gene TRBV12-2 combines with J gene TRBJ1-2. TRBV12-2 is given as a pseudogene. The CDR3 loop spans 14 amino acids. This chain's CDR3 is CASRSYSRIDGYTF. The CDR3 nucleotides are TGTGCAAGTCGCTCATATTCAAGGATAGATGGCTACACCTTC.

This clone turned up a few times. The chain joins TRBV19 to TRBJ1-3; D perhaps matches TRBD1 (5 bases). The CDR3 has 13 amino acids. V lost 9 bases and J 9 bases, leaving 18 bases between the germline ends. Germline CDR1 LNHDA, CDR2 SQIVND (reference sequence). The CDR3 loop is CASGPYLDITIYF. For the CDR3, the DNA is TGTGCCAGCGGGCCCTACCTGGACATCACCATATATTTT.

This clone is judged medium-sized (0.01 to 0.1%). CDR3 amino acids: CASSLGTGPNQPQHF. The CDR3 region has the DNA TGTGCCAGCAGTTTAGGGACAGGGCCGAATCAGCCCCAGCATTTT. The chain couples TRBV27 to TRBJ1-5, with 9 bases matching TRBD1. This CDR3 is built from 15 residues. CDR1 and CDR2 from the germline V gene are MNHEY and SMNVEV (reference sequence). Losses at the gene ends were 2 bases for V and 4 bases for J; bases not matched to a gene: 3.